Listed below are T cell receptor beta chains from one sample, sequenced in a study of technical replicates of blood from a few donors. Assay used: immunoSEQ multiplex PCR; TCRdb lists only in-frame clones, some missing. Of under 80,000 clones in the sample, 85% to 95% were seen once. The sequenced sample was T cells isolated from PBMCs. All receptors derive from a human donor in good health. The CDR3 runs from the conserved cysteine through the conserved F or W. The D gene is left open where the match is weak. The size field is filled for only some rows; it gives once, few, many or a size class.

clone size: NA; J gene: TRBJ2-7; D gene: NA; V gene: TRBV2; CDR3 DNA: TGTGCCAGCAGTACTACAGGGTACTACGAGCAGTACTTC; CDR3 protein: CASSTTGYYEQYF
clone size: NA; J gene: TRBJ2-1; D gene: TRBD2; V gene: TRBV5-4; CDR3 DNA: TGTGCCAGCAGCTTGTATAGCGGGGATGATGAGCAGTTCTTC; CDR3 protein: CASSLYSGDDEQFF
clone size: NA; J gene: TRBJ1-5; D gene: TRBD1; V gene: TRBV4-1; CDR3 DNA: TGCGCCAGCAGCCTACAGGGGCCTAGCAATCAGCCCCAGCATTTT; CDR3 protein: CASSLQGPSNQPQHF
clone size: NA; J gene: TRBJ1-1; D gene: TRBD1; V gene: TRBV9; CDR3 DNA: TGTGCCAGCAGCGTAGGCCTGGGGACAGCCGCTACCTTTATGAACACTGAAGCTTTCTTT; CDR3 protein: CASSVGLGTAATFMNTEAFF
clone size: NA; J gene: TRBJ2-1; D gene: TRBD1; V gene: TRBV10-2; CDR3 DNA: TGCGCCAGCAGTGGGGACAGAAAAACCTACAATGAGCAGTTCTTC; CDR3 protein: CASSGDRKTYNEQFF
clone size: NA; J gene: TRBJ2-2; D gene: NA; V gene: TRBV7-8; CDR3 DNA: TGTGCCAGCAGCCCCCGGGAGGGGGCGATGGGGTTCACCGGGGAGCTGTTTTTT; CDR3 protein: CASSPREGAMGFTGELFF
clone size: NA; J gene: TRBJ2-7; D gene: TRBD2; V gene: TRBV5-1; CDR3 DNA: TGCGCCAGCAGCTCCCACCTCCTGCGGGGGTCCATGACCTCCTACGAGCAGTACTTC; CDR3 protein: CASSSHLLRGSMTSYEQYF
clone size: NA; J gene: TRBJ2-2; D gene: NA; V gene: TRBV5-1; CDR3 DNA: TGCGCCAGCAGCTTGACAGGGATGGGCACCGGGGAGCTGTTTTTT; CDR3 protein: CASSLTGMGTGELFF
clone size: once; J gene: TRBJ2-7; D gene: NA; V gene: TRBV30; CDR3 DNA: TGTGCCTGGCAAAGAGCCCTACAGGGAATCGAGCAGTACTTC; CDR3 protein: CAWQRALQGIEQYF
clone size: NA; J gene: TRBJ2-7; D gene: TRBD1; V gene: TRBV4-1; CDR3 DNA: TGCGCCAGCAGCCAACCGGGACAGGGCTCCTACGAGCAGTACTTC; CDR3 protein: CASSQPGQGSYEQYF
clone size: NA; J gene: TRBJ2-7; D gene: NA; V gene: TRBV13; CDR3 DNA: TGTGCCAGCAGCTTAGGGACATCCCGCGGGGAGCAGTACTTC; CDR3 protein: CASSLGTSRGEQYF
clone size: once; J gene: TRBJ2-7; D gene: NA; V gene: TRBV6-1; CDR3 DNA: TGTGCCAGCAGTGAGTATCTTAGAGGTAGCTCCTACGAGCAGTACTTC; CDR3 protein: CASSEYLRGSSYEQYF
clone size: NA; J gene: TRBJ2-2; D gene: NA; V gene: TRBV27; CDR3 DNA: TGTGCCAGCAGTTCCCGACCTTTTTCGCGGGAGAACACCGGGGAGCTGTTTTTT; CDR3 protein: CASSSRPFSRENTGELFF
clone size: NA; J gene: TRBJ1-2; D gene: NA; V gene: TRBV4-1; CDR3 DNA: TGCGCCAGCAGCCAATTAGACAGCGAGCATGGCTACACCTTC; CDR3 protein: CASSQLDSEHGYTF
clone size: NA; J gene: TRBJ1-2; D gene: NA; V gene: TRBV19; CDR3 DNA: TGTGCCAGTAGTATTCTTGGGTCAGGGGACTATGGCTACACCTTC; CDR3 protein: CASSILGSGDYGYTF
clone size: once; J gene: TRBJ1-1; D gene: NA; V gene: TRBV4-2; CDR3 DNA: TGTGCCAGCAGCCAAGACCTAGGTACAGAAGCTTTCTTT; CDR3 protein: CASSQDLGTEAFF
clone size: NA; J gene: TRBJ1-1; D gene: NA; V gene: TRBV5-3; CDR3 DNA: TGTGCCGGATACAGGATGAACACTGAAGCTTTCTTT; CDR3 protein: CAGYRMNTEAFF
clone size: NA; J gene: TRBJ1-2; D gene: TRBD1; V gene: TRBV13; CDR3 DNA: TGTGCCAGCAGCCTGCAGGGACAGCTCAACTATGGCTACACCTTC; CDR3 protein: CASSLQGQLNYGYTF